These 13 T cell receptor beta chains originate from one sample sequenced in a study of technical replicates of blood from several donors. Assay: immunoSEQ multiplex PCR; the TCRdb copy retains only in-frame clones and omits some. The sample consists of about 90,000 clones, approximately 94% of them appearing once. The material sequenced was T cells isolated from PBMCs. The source of these receptors is a human donor in good health.

V gene TRBV6-6 combines with J gene TRBJ1-2, with D perhaps matching TRBD1 (5 bases). This CDR3 contains 14 residues. The V gene lost 0 bases and the J gene lost 6 bases, with 11 bases spanning the gap. CDR1 MNHNY and CDR2 SVGAGI come from the germline V gene (reference sequence). The CDR3 DNA follows: TGTGCCAGCAGTTACTCTGTGGCAGGGCATGGCTACACCTTC. It yields the protein CASSYSVAGHGYTF.

This sequence joins TRBV2 and TRBJ1-5; D remains unclear. The V end lost 4 bases, the J end lost 0 bases, and 10 bases lay between the germline ends. Germline CDR1 SNHLY, CDR2 FYNNEI. This CDR3 has 15 amino acids. The CDR3 spells CASSVQMNSNQPQHF. The CDR3 DNA sequence: TGTGCCAGCAGTGTACAGATGAATAGCAATCAGCCCCAGCATTTT.

This sequence joins TRBV5-1 and TRBJ2-5, with a weak D call TRBD1 (5 bases). The CDR3 contains 15 residues. The V gene lost 7 bases and the J gene lost 5 bases, with 21 bases spanning the gap. CDR1 and CDR2 (germline): SGHRS, YFSETQ. Here the CDR3 reads CASQVSSRVLETQYF. The CDR3 DNA follows: TGCGCCAGCCAGGTGTCTTCCAGGGTATTGGAGACCCAGTACTTC.

This rearrangement joins TRBV5-1 to TRBJ1-3, with a tentative D call TRBD1 (6 bases). The CDR3 has 14 amino acids. Germline V lookup: CDR1 SGHRS, CDR2 YFSETQ. Trimming shortened V by 4 bases and J by 6 bases, and 14 bases separated the two germline ends. This CDR3 reads CASSVGGVENTIYF. CDR3 nucleotide sequence: TGCGCCAGCAGCGTAGGGGGGGTTGAAAACACCATATATTTT.

The V gene is TRBV4-1, the J gene TRBJ2-3, with D possibly being TRBD2 (5 bases). The ends were cut back, 1 base at V and 1 base at J, with 6 bases in the middle. The CDR3 totals 14 residues. Germline V gene data show CDR1 as MGHRA and CDR2 as YSYEKL. CDR3 DNA: TGCGCCAGCAGCCAAGTCGGGGGCACAGATACGCAGTATTTT. It translates to CASSQVGGTDTQYF.

The CDR3: CASSLGTSSYEQYF. CDR3 nucleotide sequence: TGCGCCAGCAGCCTTGGGACTAGTTCCTACGAGCAGTACTTC. V and J are TRBV4-1 and TRBJ2-7; 8 bases align to TRBD2. The germline V gene has CDR1 MGHRA and CDR2 YSYEKL. The CDR3 spans 14 residues. With V trimmed by 4 bases and J by 1 base, 3 bases remained unmatched.

The V and J genes are TRBV5-5 and TRBJ2-5, with 11 positions matching TRBD1. Germline V CDR1 and CDR2: SGHKS, YYEKEE (reference sequence). The CDR3 length is 17 residues. V was clipped by 1 base and J by 5 bases; unmatched bases: 10. The CDR3 DNA sequence: TGTGCCAGCAGCTTGCATGGACAGGGGGCGCCTAGGGAGACCCAGTACTTC. Its protein is CASSLHGQGAPRETQYF.

Only a few counts were recorded for this clone. This chain joins TRBV7-8 and TRBJ1-2, with 8 bases lining up with TRBD1. The junction had 10 bases not matched to a gene; V was cut back by 5 bases and J by 5 bases. In germline, CDR1 is SGHVS, CDR2 FQNEAQ. This CDR3 spans 15 amino acids. CDR3 sequence reads: CASSLTAGQEYGYTF. The DNA for the CDR3 is TGTGCCAGCAGCCTCACGGCGGGACAGGAATATGGCTACACCTTC.

The V and J genes are TRBV6-1 and TRBJ2-2; D gene ambiguous. Germline V gives CDR1 MNHNS, CDR2 SASEGT. Between the trimmed V and J ends, which lost 2 bases and 1 base, there was a span of 8 bases. The CDR3 sequence is 15 residues long. As DNA, the CDR3 is TGTGCCAGCAGTGAATACCCCAGGAACACCGGGGAGCTGTTTTTT. It encodes CASSEYPRNTGELFF.

The V and J genes are TRBV2 and TRBJ2-1; 7 bases are shared with TRBD2. With 6 bases clipped from V and 8 bases from J, the junction kept 10 bases outside the gene matches. CDR1 and CDR2 (germline): SNHLY, FYNNEI. The CDR3 totals 14 residues. CDR3 region: CASSLSRDYYEQFF. The CDR3 nucleotides read TGTGCCAGCAGCCTGTCCCGGGACTATTATGAGCAGTTCTTC.

The rearrangement uses TRBV6-4 and TRBJ2-3; 12 bases are a match to TRBD2. The germline V gene has CDR1 MRHNA and CDR2 SNTAGT. V dropped 3 bases and J dropped 6; count of bases not matched to a gene: 4. This CDR3 spans 15 amino acids. CDR3 region: CASSEGGLAGDTQYF. The CDR3 coding sequence is TGTGCCAGCAGTGAAGGCGGACTAGCGGGGGATACGCAGTATTTT.

J is TRBJ1-1 and V is TRBV30; D ambiguous. CDR3 length: 14 residues. Looked up from germline, CDR1 is GTSNPN and CDR2 is SVGIG (reference sequence). V lost 3 bases to trimming and J lost 3 bases, with 14 bases between them. The DNA for the CDR3 is TGTGCCTGGAGCTCCCCCCCGCGGGACACTGAAGCTTTCTTT. This codes for CAWSSPPRDTEAFF.

As for this clone: Other DNA sequences within the sample encode an identical CDR3. This chain uses TRBV5-1 with TRBJ2-7; possible D gene TRBD1, 6 bases. The length of the CDR3 is 13 residues. Trimming pared 3 bases from V and 3 bases from J, leaving 10 bases between. Germline loops: CDR1 SGHRS, CDR2 YFSETQ. The CDR3 region has the DNA TGCGCCAGCAGCTCGACAGGAGGCTACGAGCAGTACTTC. This encodes CASSSTGGYEQYF.